This record looks at one T cell receptor beta chain sequence and its context. The antigen remains unidentified. Researchers ran the PCR with 60 Vbeta and 13 Jbeta primers. Clones were sequenced by immunoSEQ multiplex PCR, and TCRdb holds only the in-frame ones, with some missing. This sample has under 200,000 clones; under 85% occur once, and the top ten carry roughly 1.5%. The data belong to a study of cytomegalovirus exposure and HLA in healthy donors. Regarding the study as a whole: What TCR beta sequences reportedly achieved was accurate prediction of HLA-A and HLA-B alleles in most subjects. The dataset shows that most TCR sequences were rare, while some public TCRs occurred in many donors.

Germline V CDR1 and CDR2: MDHEN, SYDVKM. The junction had 8 bases not matched to a gene; V was cut back by 4 bases and J by 2 bases. The CDR3 is made up of 16 amino acids. This TCR was sampled from a woman in her 30s in good health and CMV-seronegative. The sample comprised PBMCs. The rearrangement joins TRBV28 to TRBJ1-2, with 9 bases matching TRBD1. The CDR3 protein is CASSSLRDRDNYGYTF. In DNA, the CDR3 is TGTGCCAGCAGTTCTCTCCGGGACAGGGACAACTATGGCTACACCTTC.